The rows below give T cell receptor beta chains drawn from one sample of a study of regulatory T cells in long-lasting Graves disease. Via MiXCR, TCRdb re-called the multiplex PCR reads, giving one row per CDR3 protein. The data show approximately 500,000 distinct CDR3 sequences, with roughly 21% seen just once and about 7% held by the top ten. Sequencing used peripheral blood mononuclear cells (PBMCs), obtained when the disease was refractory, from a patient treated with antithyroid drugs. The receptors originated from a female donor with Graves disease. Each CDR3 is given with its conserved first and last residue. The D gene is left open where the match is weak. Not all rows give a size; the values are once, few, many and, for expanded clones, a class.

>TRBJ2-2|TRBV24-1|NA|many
TGTGCCACCGAGAACGGGGCGATGGACACCGGGGAGCTGTTTTTT
CATENGAMDTGELFF
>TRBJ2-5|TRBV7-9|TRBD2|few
TGTGCCAGCAGCGGCCCTAGCGGGAGGCATCAAGAGACCCAGTACTTC
CASSGPSGRHQETQYF
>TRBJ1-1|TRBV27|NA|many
TGTGCCAGCAGTTTACCGGGACGGATGAACACTGAAGCTTTCTTT
CASSLPGRMNTEAFF
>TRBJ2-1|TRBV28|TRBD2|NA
TGTGCCAGCAGTTTACAACTAGCGGTTAATGAGCAGTTCTTC
CASSLQLAVNEQFF
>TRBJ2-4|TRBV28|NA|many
TGTGCCAGCAGTTTATACACCCCTACCATTCAGTACTTC
CASSLYTPTIQYF
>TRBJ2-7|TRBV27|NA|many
TGTGCCAGCAGTTTTACAGGGCTAGCGTCTTACGAGCAGTACTTC
CASSFTGLASYEQYF
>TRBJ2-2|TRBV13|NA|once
TGTGCCAGCAGTCCAGTAGCGAACACCGGGGAGCCGTTTTTT
CASSPVANTGEPFF
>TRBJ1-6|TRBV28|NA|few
TGTGCCAGCAGTTTGAGACCCAATTCACCCCTCCACTTT
CASSLRPNSPLHF
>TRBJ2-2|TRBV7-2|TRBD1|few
TGTGCCAGCAGCTTACGTGGACAGGGGGACGGGGAGCTGTTTTTT
CASSLRGQGDGELFF
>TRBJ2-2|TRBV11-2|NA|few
TGTGCCAGCAGCCCCCCTCCGAGGGGCACCGGGGAGCTGTTTTTT
CASSPPPRGTGELFF
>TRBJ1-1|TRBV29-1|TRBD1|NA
TGCAGCGTCCCCGATGACAGGGCAACGAACACTGAAGCTTTCTTT
CSVPDDRATNTEAFF
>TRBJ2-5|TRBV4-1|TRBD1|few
TGCGCCAGCAGCCAAGAGGACAGGGGAAAACGGTTGCTGCGGGAGACCCAGTACTTC
CASSQEDRGKRLLRETQYF
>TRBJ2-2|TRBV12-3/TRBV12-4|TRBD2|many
TGTGCCAGCAGTGGACTAGCGTACACCACCGGGGAGCTGTTTTTT
CASSGLAYTTGELFF
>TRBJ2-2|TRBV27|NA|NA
TGTGCCAGCAGGAAGACAGGTCCTAACACCGGGGAGCTGTTTTTT
CASRKTGPNTGELFF
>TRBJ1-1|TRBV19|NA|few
TGTGCCAGTAGTATATTAGCGGGGTCTGAAGCTTTCTTT
CASSILAGSEAFF
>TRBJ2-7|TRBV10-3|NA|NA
TGTGCCATCAGTGAGGCGGATTCCTACGAGCAGTACTTC
CAISEADSYEQYF
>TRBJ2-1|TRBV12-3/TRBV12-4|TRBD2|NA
TGTGCCAGCAGCGGGGGACTAGCGGGGGGGTACGGGCAGTTCTTC
CASSGGLAGGYGQFF
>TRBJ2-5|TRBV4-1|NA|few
TGCGCCAGCAGCCAAGAAGGCGCGGGCAACGGGGGGACCCAGTACTTC
CASSQEGAGNGGTQYF
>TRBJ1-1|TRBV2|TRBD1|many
TGTGCCAGCAGCTTCTCGGGACAGTTGAACACTGAAGCTTTCTTT
CASSFSGQLNTEAFF
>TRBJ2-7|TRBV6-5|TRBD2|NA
TGTGCCAGCAGTTACGCCGGGACTAACTACGAGCAGTACTTC
CASSYAGTNYEQYF
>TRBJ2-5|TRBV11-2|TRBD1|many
TGTGCCAGCAGCCTGTTTCCGGGACAGGGAAAGGAGACCCAGTACTTC
CASSLFPGQGKETQYF